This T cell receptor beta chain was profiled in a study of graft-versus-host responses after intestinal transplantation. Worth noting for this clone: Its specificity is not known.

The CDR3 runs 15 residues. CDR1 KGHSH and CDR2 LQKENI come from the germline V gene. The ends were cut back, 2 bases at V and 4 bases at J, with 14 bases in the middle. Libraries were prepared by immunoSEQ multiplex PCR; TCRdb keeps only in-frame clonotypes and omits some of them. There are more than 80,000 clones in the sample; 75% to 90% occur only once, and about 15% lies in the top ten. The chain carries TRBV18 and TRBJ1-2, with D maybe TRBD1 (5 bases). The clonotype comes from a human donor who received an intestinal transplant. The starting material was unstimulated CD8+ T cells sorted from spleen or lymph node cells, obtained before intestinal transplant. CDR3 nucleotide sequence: TGTGCCAGCTCACCAGGGGACGGTAATCCCTATGGCTACACCTTC. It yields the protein CASSPGDGNPYGYTF. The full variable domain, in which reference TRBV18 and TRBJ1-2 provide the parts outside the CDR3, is NAGVMQNPRHLVRRRGQEARLRCSPMKGHSHVYWYRQLPEEGLKFMVYLQKENIIDESGMPKERFSAEFPKEGPSILRIQQVVRGDSAAYFCASSPGDGNPYGYTFGSGTRLTVV.